This TCR beta chain was sequenced for a study of T cell responses to AZD1222 COVID-19 vaccine listed by TCRdb under 2021. In terms of the full investigation: AZD1222 recipients given second doses at about 4 weeks or at about 12 weeks were pooled, since spike-specific TCR depth and breadth were not found to differ between the two schedules. Trial participants were enrolled by age into 18-55, 56-69 and 70-plus year subgroups, with about 150, 27 and 61 TCR-sequenced participants respectively. A total of around 240 trial participants underwent TCR sequencing, of whom 207 had received two doses of AZD1222 and 26 had received two doses of the MenACWY control vaccine.

The CDR3 regions of human TCRbeta chains were analyzed by immunosequencing. The original methods were these. Repertoire TCRs were checked for matches against a reference library of SARS-CoV-2-specific TCRs that had been generated using the MIRA antigen-specificity platform. Breadth meant the fraction of unique TCRs that were SARS-CoV-2-associated, whereas depth meant the fraction of total T cells that were SARS-CoV-2-associated. Using the MIRA data, every spike-specific TCR was mapped to the spike region that the TCR reacted to and assigned to either a CD4 or a CD8 class. Log10-transformed breadth and depth values were compared by one-way ANOVA with Sidak's multiple comparisons tests. The clones in this table, taken by TCRdb from immuneACCESS, are in-frame only. Not every clone is retained; where verified, under half of the shortfall comes from an unresolved V gene, and the cause of the rest is unknown. That table furnishes V, J and clone size, whereas the DNA furnished D and trimming. The sample table lists some 140,000 clones, over 90% of them with a count of one. The ten largest make up about 0.86% of the sample.

This specimen's time point label, interpreted: baseline before first vaccination. Vaccinee samples were obtained from the UK trials COV001 and COV002, which included a single-blind randomized controlled phase 2/3 trial of AZD1222 (ChAdOx1 nCoV-19) in healthy adults. For TCRbeta chain sequencing, PBMC samples from trial participants were taken at day 0 and at day 28 after the second dose. The CDR3 starts with the cysteine, ends with the phenylalanine, and has 13 residues. The read is trimmed to its CDR3 DNA, 39 bases read in frame from base 1. From a lookup of the germline V gene (reference sequence), CDR1 and CDR2 are SEHNR and FQNEAQ. Clipping removes 5 bases from V and 10 bases from J, with 10 as the unmatched junction base count. General conclusions and limits of the study: Participants were mostly white British, with more females than males. The authors suggested clonal diversity may have been underestimated. Conclusions about previously exposed vaccinees are limited, since just five or six AZD1222 recipients were seropositive for SARS-CoV-2 at baseline. A significant rise in spike-specific TCR breadth and depth was observed after two AZD1222 doses relative to day 0 and relative to MenACWY recipients. Reportedly, almost half of the unique spike-specific TCRs recognized epitopes lying outside the regions that are mutated in the B.1.351 and B.1.1.7 variants. Because no day 14 peak-response samples were available, the repertoires could be characterized only after the peak T cell response. CD4 TCRs associated with the vaccine covered the entire spike protein, and the dominant responses were in regions 160-218 and 743-854. In the small 56-69-year group, the increase in depth fell short of significance, most likely because of low power.

Comment on this clone: The antigen it recognizes is unknown. It has no much larger one-base neighbor in the sample; base qualities were not kept.

Material: peripheral blood, obtained on day 0 of AZD1222 vaccination. The chain employs TRBV7-9 and TRBJ1-2; 7 middle bases align to TRBD1. This clonotype was obtained from an adult in good health. The nucleotide sequence is TGTGCCAGCAGCCAGGGACAGCGGGATGTCTACACCTTC. Translated, this gives CASSQGQRDVYTF. Outside the CDR3, residues come from the reference TRBV7-9 and TRBJ1-2 proteins, so the full variable domain is: DTGVSQNPRHKITKRGQNVTFRCDPISEHNRLYWYRQTLGQGPEFLTYFQNEAQLEKSRLLSDRFSAERPKGSFSTLEIQRTEQGDSAMYLCASSQGQRDVYTFGSGTRLTVV.